This passage covers 4 T cell receptor beta chains from one sample sequenced in a study of cytomegalovirus exposure and HLA in healthy donors. Primers included in the PCR were 60 Vbeta and 13 Jbeta primers. This table comes from immunoSEQ multiplex PCR, and its TCRdb copy is limited to in-frame clones, with some not included. The sample shows 98,000 or so clones, over 60% of them seen only once. Sequenced input: PBMCs. All receptors come from a female donor in good health and CMV-seronegative.

The gene calls are TRBV6-5 and TRBJ1-2; 8 nucleotides line up with TRBD1. CDR1 is MNHEY, CDR2 SVGAGI, per germline. The CDR3 loop spans 14 amino acids. V trimming: 5 bases; J trimming: 2 bases; junction bases outside the gene matches: 4. The CDR3: CASSGDRRNYGYTF. The CDR3 nucleotides are TGTGCCAGCAGTGGGGACAGGCGAAACTATGGCTACACCTTC.

The rearrangement links TRBV7-6 to TRBJ2-5, with a tentative D call TRBD2 (6 bases). The CDR3 consists of 18 residues. V shed 5 bases and J shed 1 base, with 23 bases lying between them. Germline CDR1 reads SGHVS; CDR2 reads FNYEAQ. As DNA, the CDR3 is TGTGCCAGCAGCCAGCGGGCCGGGGGTCGGACCTCCCAAGAGACCCAGTACTTC. This sequence encodes CASSQRAGGRTSQETQYF.

This clone was observed a few times. V usage is TRBV7-2 and J usage is TRBJ2-5; D perhaps matches TRBD2 (6 bases). Germline V lookup: CDR1 SGHTA, CDR2 FQGNSA. The V gene lost 7 bases and the J gene lost 4 bases, with 16 bases spanning the gap. The CDR3 spans 14 residues. CDR3 in DNA: TGTGCCAGCACCCCTCCGGAGGGCCGAGAGACCCAGTACTTC. Translated, it gives CASTPPEGRETQYF.

This clone has only one observation. The genes are TRBV23-1 and TRBJ2-7; D might be TRBD1 (6 bases). TRBV23-1 is treated as an ORF (open reading frame) with a function not yet certain. The ends were cut back, 0 bases at V and 4 bases at J, with 19 bases in the middle. This CDR3 is built from 17 residues. Here the CDR3 DNA reads TGCGCCAGCAGTCAATCGATGCGGGCCCTAGGGGGATACGAGCAGTACTTC. It translates to CASSQSMRALGGYEQYF.